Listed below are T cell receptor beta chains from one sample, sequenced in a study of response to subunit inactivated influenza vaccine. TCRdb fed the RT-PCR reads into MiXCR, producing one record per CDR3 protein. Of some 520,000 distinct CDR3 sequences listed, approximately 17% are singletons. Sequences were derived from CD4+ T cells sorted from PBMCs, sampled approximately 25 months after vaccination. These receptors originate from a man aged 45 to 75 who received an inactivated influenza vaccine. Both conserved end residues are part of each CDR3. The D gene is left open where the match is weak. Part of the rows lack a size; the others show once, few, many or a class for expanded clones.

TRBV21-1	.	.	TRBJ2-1	CASSRLAGVSNEQFF	TGTGCCAGCAGCCGACTAGCGGGAGTAAGCAATGAGCAGTTCTTC
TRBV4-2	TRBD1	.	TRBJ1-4	CASSQGEQGAREKLFF	TGTGCCAGCAGCCAGGGTGAACAGGGGGCGCGTGAAAAACTGTTTTTT
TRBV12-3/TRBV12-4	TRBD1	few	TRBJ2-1	CASSPPGQGASNEQFF	TGTGCCAGCAGTCCTCCGGGACAGGGGGCGTCCAATGAGCAGTTCTTC
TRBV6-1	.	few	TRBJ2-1	CASSPAPQTGSYNEQFF	TGTGCCAGCAGTCCTGCCCCACAGACGGGCTCCTACAATGAGCAGTTCTTC
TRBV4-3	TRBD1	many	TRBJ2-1	CASSQGQGREQFF	TGCGCCAGCAGCCAGGGACAGGGAAGAGAGCAGTTCTTC
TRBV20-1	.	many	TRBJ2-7	CSPDRPAGTYEQYF	TGCAGCCCTGACCGCCCCGCGGGAACTTACGAGCAGTACTTC
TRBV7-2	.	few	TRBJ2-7	CASSLEGTRSYEQYF	TGTGCCAGCAGCTTAGAAGGGACACGATCCTACGAGCAGTACTTC
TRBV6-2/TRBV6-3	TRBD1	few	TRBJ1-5	CASSYATGQGYQPQHF	TGTGCCAGCAGTTACGCCACGGGACAGGGATACCAGCCCCAGCATTTT
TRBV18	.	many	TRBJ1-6	CASSQGPGIGSPLHF	TGTGCCAGCTCACAGGGGCCGGGAATCGGTTCACCCCTCCACTTT
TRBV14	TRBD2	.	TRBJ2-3	CASSPGTSTRSTDTQYF	TGTGCCAGCAGCCCCGGGACTAGCACCCGAAGCACAGATACGCAGTATTTT
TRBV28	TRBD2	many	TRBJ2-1	CASRDSGRGTYNEQFF	TGTGCCAGCAGAGATAGCGGGAGAGGAACCTACAATGAGCAGTTCTTC
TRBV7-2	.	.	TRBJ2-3	CASSREVADTQYF	TGTGCCAGCAGCCGGGAAGTCGCAGATACGCAGTATTTT
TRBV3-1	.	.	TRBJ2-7	CASSQDHLGDVKYF	TGTGCCAGCAGCCAAGATCATTTAGGAGACGTCAAGTACTTC
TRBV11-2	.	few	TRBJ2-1	CASSYQQGNEQFF	TGTGCCAGCAGCTACCAACAGGGAAATGAGCAGTTCTTC
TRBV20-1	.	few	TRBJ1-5	CSARSGGFGNQPQHF	TGCAGTGCTAGATCGGGGGGATTTGGCAATCAGCCCCAGCATTTT
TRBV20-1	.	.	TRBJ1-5	CSAIGGRGGQPQHF	TGCAGTGCTATCGGGGGCAGGGGCGGTCAGCCCCAGCATTTT
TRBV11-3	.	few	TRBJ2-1	CASSLEGRRNHEQFF	TGTGCCAGCAGCTTAGAGGGACGGCGGAACCATGAGCAGTTCTTC
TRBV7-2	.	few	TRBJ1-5	CASSYSGTNNQPQHF	TGTGCCAGCAGCTATTCCGGGACCAACAATCAGCCCCAGCATTTT
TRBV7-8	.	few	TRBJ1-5	CASSLERSFSNQPQHF	TGTGCCAGCAGCTTAGAAAGGTCTTTCTCCAATCAGCCCCAGCATTTT
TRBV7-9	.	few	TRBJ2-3	CASSLGDGPDTQYF	TGTGCCAGCAGCTTAGGGGATGGGCCAGATACGCAGTATTTT
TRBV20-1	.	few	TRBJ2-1	CSAKEDNEQFF	TGCAGTGCTAAGGAGGACAATGAGCAGTTCTTC
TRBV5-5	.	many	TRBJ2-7	CASSRAIYEQYF	TGTGCCAGCAGCCGCGCAATCTACGAGCAGTACTTC
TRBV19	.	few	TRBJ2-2	CASSQAGSTGELFF	TGTGCCAGTAGTCAGGCAGGGAGCACCGGGGAGCTGTTTTTT
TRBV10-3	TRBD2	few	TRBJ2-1	CAISESELAGGYNEQFF	TGTGCCATCAGTGAGTCAGAACTAGCGGGGGGTTACAATGAGCAGTTCTTC
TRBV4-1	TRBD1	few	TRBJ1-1	CASSRLPGQDEAFF	TGCGCCAGCAGCCGCCTCCCGGGACAGGATGAAGCTTTCTTT
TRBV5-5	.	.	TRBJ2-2	CASSPELRSGELFF	TGTGCCAGCAGCCCGGAGCTCCGCTCCGGGGAGCTGTTTTTT
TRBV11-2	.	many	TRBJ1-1	CASSLEGKGTEAFF	TGTGCCAGCAGCTTAGAGGGAAAGGGAACTGAAGCTTTCTTT
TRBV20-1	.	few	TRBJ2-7	CSGRAELYSYEQYF	TGCAGTGGGCGGGCGGAGCTTTACTCCTACGAGCAGTACTTC
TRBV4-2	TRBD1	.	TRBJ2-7	CASSQLTGGKDYEQYF	TGTGCCAGCAGCCAACTTACAGGGGGTAAGGACTACGAGCAGTACTTC
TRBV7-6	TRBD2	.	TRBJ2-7	CASSLVAGGLQWEQYF	TGTGCCAGCAGCTTAGTGGCGGGAGGGCTGCAATGGGAGCAGTACTTC
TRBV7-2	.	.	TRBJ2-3	CASSSPLGSTQYF	TGTGCCAGCAGCTCCCCCCTAGGGAGTACGCAGTATTTT
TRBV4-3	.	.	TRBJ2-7	CASSQDWVEDYEQYF	TGCGCCAGCAGCCAAGATTGGGTGGAAGACTACGAGCAGTACTTC
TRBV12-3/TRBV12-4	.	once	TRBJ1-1	CASRYETVTEAFF	TGTGCCAGCAGGTACGAGACAGTCACTGAAGCTTTCTTT
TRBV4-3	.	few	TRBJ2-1	CASSQDLRRNNEQFF	TGCGCCAGCAGCCAAGATTTGAGGAGGAACAATGAGCAGTTCTTC
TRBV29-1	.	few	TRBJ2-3	CSVERGATDTQYF	TGCAGCGTGGAAAGGGGCGCCACAGATACGCAGTATTTT
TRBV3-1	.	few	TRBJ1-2	CASSQDVRYTF	TGTGCCAGCAGCCAAGATGTTCGCTACACCTTC
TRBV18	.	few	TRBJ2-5	CASSPPVTQETQYF	TGTGCCAGCTCACCGCCAGTCACGCAAGAGACCCAGTACTTC
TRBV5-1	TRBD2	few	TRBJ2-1	CASSRLAGTNNEQFF	TGCGCCAGCAGCCGACTAGCGGGAACAAACAATGAGCAGTTCTTC
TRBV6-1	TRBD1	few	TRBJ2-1	CASRSTGQPYNEQFF	TGTGCCAGCAGGAGCACGGGACAGCCATACAATGAGCAGTTCTTC
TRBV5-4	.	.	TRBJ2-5	CASSLVGSKETQYF	TGTGCCAGCAGCTTGGTAGGGAGTAAAGAGACCCAGTACTTC
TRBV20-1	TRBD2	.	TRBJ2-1	CSAISGRAGYEQFF	TGCAGTGCCATTAGCGGGAGGGCCGGCTATGAGCAGTTCTTC
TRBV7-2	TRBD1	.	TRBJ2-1	CASSLGQGAYEQFF	TGTGCCAGCAGCTTAGGACAGGGGGCCTATGAGCAGTTCTTC
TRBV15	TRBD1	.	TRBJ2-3	CATSGRDRVWTQYF	TGTGCCACCAGCGGCCGGGACAGGGTTTGGACGCAGTATTTT
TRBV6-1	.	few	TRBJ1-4	CASSDYGGDEKLFF	TGTGCCAGCAGTGATTACGGGGGAGATGAAAAACTGTTTTTT
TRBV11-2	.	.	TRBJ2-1	CASSDGRIYNEQFF	TGTGCCAGCAGCGATGGACGAATCTACAATGAGCAGTTCTTC
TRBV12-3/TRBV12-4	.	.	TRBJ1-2	CASRQTHGYTF	TGTGCCAGCAGGCAGACCCATGGCTACACCTTC
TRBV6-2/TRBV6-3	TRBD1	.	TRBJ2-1	CASSRGQGIPTRNEQFF	TGTGCCAGCAGCCGCGGACAGGGGATCCCAACTAGGAATGAGCAGTTCTTC
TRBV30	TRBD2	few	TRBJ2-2	CAWRAGDFTGELFF	TGTGCCTGGAGGGCGGGAGATTTTACCGGGGAGCTGTTTTTT
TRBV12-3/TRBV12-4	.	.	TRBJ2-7	CASSAGFPREQYF	TGTGCCAGCAGCGCAGGGTTCCCTAGAGAGCAGTACTTC
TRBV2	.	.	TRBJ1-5	CASSDRDAGNQPQHF	TGTGCCAGCAGCGACCGGGACGCAGGCAATCAGCCCCAGCATTTT
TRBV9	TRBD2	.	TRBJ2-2	CASSAGTMKSPGELFF	TGTGCCAGCAGCGCGGGGACTATGAAAAGTCCCGGGGAGCTGTTTTTT
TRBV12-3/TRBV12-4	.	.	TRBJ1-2	CASSLASVYGYTF	TGTGCCAGCAGTTTAGCATCAGTATATGGCTACACCTTC
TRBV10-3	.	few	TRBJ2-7	CAISSEGSGPLHYEQYF	TGTGCCATCAGTTCTGAGGGTTCGGGACCTCTGCACTACGAGCAGTACTTC
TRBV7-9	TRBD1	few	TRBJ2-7	CASSPGQGGDYEQYF	TGTGCCAGCAGCCCCGGACAGGGGGGTGACTACGAGCAGTACTTC
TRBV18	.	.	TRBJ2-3	CASSPSDRRTDTQYF	TGTGCCAGCTCACCATCCGACAGGCGCACAGATACGCAGTATTTT
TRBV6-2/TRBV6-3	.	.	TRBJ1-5	CASSNFGSNQPQHF	TGTGCCAGCAGTAACTTCGGGAGCAATCAGCCCCAGCATTTT
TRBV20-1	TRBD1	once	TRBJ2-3	CSAFGEGQGFTDTQYF	TGCAGCGCTTTCGGGGAGGGACAGGGATTCACAGATACGCAGTATTTT
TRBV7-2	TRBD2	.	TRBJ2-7	CASSAQRTSGRAEQYF	TGTGCCAGCAGCGCCCAGAGGACTAGCGGGAGGGCCGAGCAGTACTTC